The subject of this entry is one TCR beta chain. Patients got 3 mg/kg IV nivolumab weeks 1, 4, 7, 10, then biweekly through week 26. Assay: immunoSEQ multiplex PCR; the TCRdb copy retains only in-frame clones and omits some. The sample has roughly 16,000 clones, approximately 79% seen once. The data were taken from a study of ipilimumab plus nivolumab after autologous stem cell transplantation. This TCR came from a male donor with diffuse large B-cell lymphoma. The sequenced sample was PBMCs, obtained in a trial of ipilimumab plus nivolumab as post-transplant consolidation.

The CDR3 protein is CASSQDRTERWPQHF. Written as DNA, the CDR3 is TGCGCCAGCAGCCAAGATCGAACCGAGCGTTGGCCCCAGCATTTT. This sequence joins TRBV4-1 and TRBJ1-5; D unresolved. Germline V lookup: CDR1 MGHRA, CDR2 YSYEKL. Trimming removed 0 bases at V and 9 bases at J, with 15 bases between. This CDR3 is 15 amino acids long.